This TCR beta chain is drawn from a study of T cells in Graves' hyperthyroidism and ophthalmopathy. Reasons for excluding patients were uncontrolled infection, other autoimmune disease, pregnancy or lactation. Study-level results: Most thyroid clonotypes that were expanded above 0.001 also turned up in blood. A 13 V-J model separated ophthalmopathy from stable hyperthyroidism.

This clonotype has at least ten counts. Its target is unknown. From RNA transcripts, TCR beta CDR3 regions were amplified. During a first-round RT-PCR of the TCR CDR3, the HTBI primer set was used. MiXCR, run by TCRdb on the multiplex PCR reads, gives a single entry per CDR3 protein. Of over 250,000 distinct CDR3 sequences listed, over 20% are singletons. This CDR3 spans 16 amino acids. The germline V gene has CDR1 SEHNR and CDR2 FQNEAQ (reference sequence). V lost 1 base and J 10 bases, leaving 20 bases between the germline ends. The receptor was isolated from a man aged 25 to 45 with Graves' ophthalmopathy. The chain carries TRBV7-9 and TRBJ2-1, with D possibly matching TRBD2 (6 bases). The sample taken for sequencing was blood. CDR3 sequence (DNA): TGTGCCAGCAGCTTAGGTCTAGCGTCCTCGGGGAGAGAGCAGTTCTTC. This codes for CASSLGLASSGREQFF.